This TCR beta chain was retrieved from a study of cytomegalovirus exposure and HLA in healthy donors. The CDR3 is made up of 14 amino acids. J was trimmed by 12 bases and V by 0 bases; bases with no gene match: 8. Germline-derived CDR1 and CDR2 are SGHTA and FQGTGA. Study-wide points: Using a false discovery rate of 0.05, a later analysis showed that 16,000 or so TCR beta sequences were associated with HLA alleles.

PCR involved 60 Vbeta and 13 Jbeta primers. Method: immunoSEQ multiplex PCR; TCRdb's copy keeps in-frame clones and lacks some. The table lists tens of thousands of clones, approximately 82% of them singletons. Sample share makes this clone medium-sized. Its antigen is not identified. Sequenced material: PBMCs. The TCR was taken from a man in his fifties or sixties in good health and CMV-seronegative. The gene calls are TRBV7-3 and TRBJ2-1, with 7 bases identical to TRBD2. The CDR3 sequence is CASSLTSSGGVQFF. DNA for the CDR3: TGTGCCAGCAGCTTAACGTCTAGCGGAGGCGTGCAGTTCTTC.